This note documents a single T cell receptor (beta chain) sequence. There are a few counts of this clonotype. This receptor's antigen is unknown. Within one base of it there is no much larger clone, and no base qualities were kept. For CDR1 and CDR2, the germline V gene (reference sequence) lists WNHNN and SYGVQD. Trimming takes 0 bases from V and 7 bases from J, and the germline ends sit 13 bases apart. The CDR3, from cysteine to phenylalanine, totals 15 residues. Kept here is only the CDR3 DNA, which spans 45 bases and is read in frame from base 1. This sample was included in a study of post-analysis software for immune sequencing data (dated by TCRdb to between 2014 and 2017). Study-level background: Relapsing-remitting, secondary progressive and progressive-relapsing multiple sclerosis were recorded as disease courses, and subtype annotation was lacking for some patients. The patient repertoires were compared against fewer than twelve previously published healthy control repertoires obtained from donors aged 6 to 25 years. A subset of samples was prepared in parallel using single-end sample barcoding, then pooled and co-amplified after Illumina adapter ligation.

To demonstrate the VDJtools post-analysis software, TCR beta repertoires were profiled from the peripheral blood of 10 to 15 young patients with multiple sclerosis. The multiple sclerosis patients were children and adolescents ranging in age from roughly 6 to 16 years. Study-wide conclusions, independent of this receptor: When samples were clustered directly using the F measure, samples prepared in the same batch co-clustered strongly, which prompted a batch-effect correction. The control group was slightly older than the multiple sclerosis patient group. Compared with controls, multiple sclerosis patients had significantly lower normalized Chao1 diversity, a finding suggesting substantial peripheral T-cell clonal expansion. Significantly higher frequencies in patients than in controls were found for a few TRBV segments, including TRBV5-6, TRBV5-1 and TRBV20-1.

Library prep was done by PCR. The data were produced on an Illumina HiSeq 2500. To reduce PCR and sequencing biases, unique molecular identifiers were built into the TCR beta cDNA libraries. Approximately 500,000 cDNA molecules were obtained per 1 to 10 million input T cells, so each molecule approximated one T cell. The same protocol used for the earlier healthy control dataset was applied to prepare and sequence the patient libraries. Samples belonging to the same batch were prepared together, multiplexed and sequenced on a shared HiSeq lane. From the authors' description of their analysis: MIGEC was used to process the raw barcoded reads, and molecular identifier groups with only a single read were discarded before consensus assembly and CDR3 extraction. Clonotype tables were post-analysed with VDJtools, normalizing diversity by down-sampling all datasets to the smallest sample size. Repertoire overlap clustering matched CDR3 amino acid but not nucleotide sequences to correct batch-related cross-sample contamination. The raw public data were reprocessed by TCRdb itself: fastp quality trimming at Q25, MiXCR clonotype calling, in-frame beta chains only. Each record represents a unique CDR3 protein, reported with the most common genes and DNA among its rows. TCRdb, not the authors, supplied the V and J calls. The sample includes hundreds of thousands of distinct CDR3 sequences, with about 32% observed a single time. The top ten clones comprise 0.56% of the sample.

Recombination joined TRBV10-1 with TRBJ2-1; TRBD2 might be the D gene, on 6 matching bases. Sequencing used blood. The TCR was taken from a girl aged 5-17 years with multiple sclerosis. At the DNA level, the sequence is TGCGCCAGCAGTGAGTCGAGGCGCGGGGTAAATGAGCAGTTCTTC. Translated, this is CASSESRRGVNEQFF.